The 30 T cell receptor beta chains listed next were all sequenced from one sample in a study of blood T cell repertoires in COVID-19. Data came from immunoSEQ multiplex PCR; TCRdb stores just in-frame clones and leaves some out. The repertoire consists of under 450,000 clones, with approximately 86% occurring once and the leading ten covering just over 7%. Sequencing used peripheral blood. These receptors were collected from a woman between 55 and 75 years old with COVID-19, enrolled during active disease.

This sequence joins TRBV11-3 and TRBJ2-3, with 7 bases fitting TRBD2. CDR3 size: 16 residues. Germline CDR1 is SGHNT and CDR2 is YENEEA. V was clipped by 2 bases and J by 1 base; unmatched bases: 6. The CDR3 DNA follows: TGTGCCAGCAGCTTAAACGCAGGGAGGGGCACAGATACGCAGTATTTT. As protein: CASSLNAGRGTDTQYF. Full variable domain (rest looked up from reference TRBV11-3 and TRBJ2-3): EAGVVQSPRYKIIEKKQPVAFWCNPISGHNTLYWYLQNLGQGPELLIRYENEEAVDDSQLPKDRFSAERLKGVDSTLKIQPAELGDSAVYLCASSLNAGRGTDTQYFGPGTRLTVL.

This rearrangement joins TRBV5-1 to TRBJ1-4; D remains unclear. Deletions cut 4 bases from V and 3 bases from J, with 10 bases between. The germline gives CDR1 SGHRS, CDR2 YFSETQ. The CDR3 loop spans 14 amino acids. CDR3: CASSTAVANEKLFF. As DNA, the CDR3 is TGCGCCAGCAGCACAGCTGTAGCTAATGAAAAACTGTTTTTT.

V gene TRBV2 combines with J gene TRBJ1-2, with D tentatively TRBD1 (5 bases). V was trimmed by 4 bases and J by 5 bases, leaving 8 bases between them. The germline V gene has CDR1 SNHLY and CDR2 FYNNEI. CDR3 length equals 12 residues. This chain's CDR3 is CASSVQDYGYTF. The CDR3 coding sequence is TGTGCCAGCAGTGTACAGGATTATGGCTACACCTTC.

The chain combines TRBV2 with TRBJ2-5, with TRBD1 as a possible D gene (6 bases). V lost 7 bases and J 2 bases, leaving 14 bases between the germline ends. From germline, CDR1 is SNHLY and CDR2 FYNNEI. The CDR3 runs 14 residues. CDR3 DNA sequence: TGTGCCAGCACCAAAGGGACAAGACAAGAGACCCAGTACTTC. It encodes CASTKGTRQETQYF.

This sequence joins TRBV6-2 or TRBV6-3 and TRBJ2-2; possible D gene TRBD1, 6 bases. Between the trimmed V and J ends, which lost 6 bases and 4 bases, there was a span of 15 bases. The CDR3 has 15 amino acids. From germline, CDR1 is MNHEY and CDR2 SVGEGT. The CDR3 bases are TGTGCCAGCAGCGGACAGTCACGCGGCACCGGGGAGCTGTTTTTT. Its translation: CASSGQSRGTGELFF.

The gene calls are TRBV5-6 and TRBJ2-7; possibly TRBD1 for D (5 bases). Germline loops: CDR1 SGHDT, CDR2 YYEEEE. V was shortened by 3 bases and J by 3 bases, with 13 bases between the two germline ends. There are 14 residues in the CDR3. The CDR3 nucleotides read TGTGCCAGCAGCTACCGGTTAGACAGCTACGAGCAGTACTTC. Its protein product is CASSYRLDSYEQYF. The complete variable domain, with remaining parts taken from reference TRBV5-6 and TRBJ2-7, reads DAGVTQSPTHLIKTRGQQVTLRCSPKSGHDTVSWYQQALGQGPQFIFQYYEEEERQRGNFPDRFSGHQFPNYSSELNVNALLLGDSALYLCASSYRLDSYEQYFGPGTRLTVT.

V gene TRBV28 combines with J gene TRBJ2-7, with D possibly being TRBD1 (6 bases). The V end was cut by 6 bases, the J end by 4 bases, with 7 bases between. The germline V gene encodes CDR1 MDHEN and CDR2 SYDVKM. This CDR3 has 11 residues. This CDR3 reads CASRDSYEQYF. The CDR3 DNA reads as TGTGCCAGCAGGGACAGTTACGAGCAGTACTTC.

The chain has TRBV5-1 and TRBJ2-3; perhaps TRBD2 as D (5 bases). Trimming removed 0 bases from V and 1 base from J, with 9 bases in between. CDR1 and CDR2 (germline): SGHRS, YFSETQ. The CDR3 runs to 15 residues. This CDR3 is CASSLVERGTDTQYF. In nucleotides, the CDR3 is TGCGCCAGCAGCTTGGTCGAGAGGGGCACAGATACGCAGTATTTT.

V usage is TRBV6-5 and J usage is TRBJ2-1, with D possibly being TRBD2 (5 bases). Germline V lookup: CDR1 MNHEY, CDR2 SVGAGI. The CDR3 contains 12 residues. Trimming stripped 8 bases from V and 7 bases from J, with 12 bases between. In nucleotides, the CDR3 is TGTGCCAGCTCAGACGGGGTGAATGAGCAGTTCTTC. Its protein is CASSDGVNEQFF.

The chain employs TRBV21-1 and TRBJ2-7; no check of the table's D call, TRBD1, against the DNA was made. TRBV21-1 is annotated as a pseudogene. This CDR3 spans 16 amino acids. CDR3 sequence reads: CASSKVPGHERCEQYF. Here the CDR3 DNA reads TGTGCCAGCAGCAAAGTGCCGGGACACGAGCGTTGCGAGCAGTACTTC.

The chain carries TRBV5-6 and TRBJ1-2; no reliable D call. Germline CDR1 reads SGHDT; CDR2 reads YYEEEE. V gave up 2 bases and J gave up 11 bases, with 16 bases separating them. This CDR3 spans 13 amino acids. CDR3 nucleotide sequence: TGTGCCAGCAGCTTACTTGAGGCGGGCAAGTACACCTTC. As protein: CASSLLEAGKYTF.

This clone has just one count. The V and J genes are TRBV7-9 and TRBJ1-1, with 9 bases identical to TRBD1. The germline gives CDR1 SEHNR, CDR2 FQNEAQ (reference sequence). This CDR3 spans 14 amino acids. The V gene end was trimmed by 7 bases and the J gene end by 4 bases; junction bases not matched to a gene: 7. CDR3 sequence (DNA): TGTGCCAGCACCGTCGTACAGGGGGCCACTGAAGCTTTCTTT. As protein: CASTVVQGATEAFF.

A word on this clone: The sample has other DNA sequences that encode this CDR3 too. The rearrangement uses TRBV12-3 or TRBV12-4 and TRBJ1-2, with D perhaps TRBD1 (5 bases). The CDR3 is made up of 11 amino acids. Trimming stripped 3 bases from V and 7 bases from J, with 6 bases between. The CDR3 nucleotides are TGTGCCAGCAGTTTGGGGCTTGGCTACACCTTC. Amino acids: CASSLGLGYTF.

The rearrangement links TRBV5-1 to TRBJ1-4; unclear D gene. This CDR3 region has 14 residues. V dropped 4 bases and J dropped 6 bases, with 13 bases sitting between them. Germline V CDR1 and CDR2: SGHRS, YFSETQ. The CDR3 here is CASSPGEPDEKLFF. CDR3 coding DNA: TGCGCCAGCAGCCCTGGGGAGCCGGATGAAAAACTGTTTTTT. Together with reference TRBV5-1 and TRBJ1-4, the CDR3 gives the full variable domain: KAGVTQTPRYLIKTRGQQVTLSCSPISGHRSVSWYQQTPGQGLQFLFEYFSETQRNKGNFPGRFSGRQFSNSRSEMNVSTLELGDSALYLCASSPGEPDEKLFFGSGTQLSVL.

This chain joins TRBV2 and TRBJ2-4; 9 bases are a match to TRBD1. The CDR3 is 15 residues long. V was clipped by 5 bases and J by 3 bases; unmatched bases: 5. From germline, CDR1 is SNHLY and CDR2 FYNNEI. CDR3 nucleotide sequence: TGTGCCAGCAGTAGGGGACAGGGTGTCAAAAACATTCAGTACTTC. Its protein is CASSRGQGVKNIQYF.

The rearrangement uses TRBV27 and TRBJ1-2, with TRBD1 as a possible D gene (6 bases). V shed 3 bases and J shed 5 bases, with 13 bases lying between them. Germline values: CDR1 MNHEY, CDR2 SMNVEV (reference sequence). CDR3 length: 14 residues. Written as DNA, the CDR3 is TGTGCCAGCAGTTTCGGGCAGGGGTTATATGGCTACACCTTC. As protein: CASSFGQGLYGYTF.

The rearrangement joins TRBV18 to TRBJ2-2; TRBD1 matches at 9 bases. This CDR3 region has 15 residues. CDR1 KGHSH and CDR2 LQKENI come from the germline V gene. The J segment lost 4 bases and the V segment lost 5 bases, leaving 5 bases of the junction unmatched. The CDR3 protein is CASSTWTGATGELFF. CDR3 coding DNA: TGTGCCAGCTCAACATGGACAGGGGCCACCGGGGAGCTGTTTTTT.

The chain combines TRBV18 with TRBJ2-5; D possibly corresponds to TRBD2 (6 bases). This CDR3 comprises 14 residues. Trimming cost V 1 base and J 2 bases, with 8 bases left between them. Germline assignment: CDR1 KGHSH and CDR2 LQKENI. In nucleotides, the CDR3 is TGTGCCAGCTCACCACGGGGGGAGCAAGAGACCCAGTACTTC. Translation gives CASSPRGEQETQYF.

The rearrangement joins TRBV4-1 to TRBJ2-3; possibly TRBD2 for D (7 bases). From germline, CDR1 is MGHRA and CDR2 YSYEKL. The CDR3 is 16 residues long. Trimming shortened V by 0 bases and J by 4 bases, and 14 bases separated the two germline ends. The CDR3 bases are TGCGCCAGCAGCCAAGATAGGGGGGGGCTAGCAGATACGCAGTATTTT. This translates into CASSQDRGGLADTQYF.

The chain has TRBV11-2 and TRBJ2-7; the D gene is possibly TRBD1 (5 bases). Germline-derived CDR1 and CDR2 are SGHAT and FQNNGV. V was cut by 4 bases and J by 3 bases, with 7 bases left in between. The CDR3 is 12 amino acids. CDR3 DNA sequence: TGTGCCAGCAGCTCAGGGTTCTACGAGCAGTACTTC. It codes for CASSSGFYEQYF.

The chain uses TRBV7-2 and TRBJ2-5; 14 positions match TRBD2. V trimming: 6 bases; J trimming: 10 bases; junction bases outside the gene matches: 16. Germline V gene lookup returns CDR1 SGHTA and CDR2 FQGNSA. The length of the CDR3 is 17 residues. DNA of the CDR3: TGTGCCAGCAGTGCCCCGGGACTAGCGGGGGCCCACCAGAGCCAGTACTTC. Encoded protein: CASSAPGLAGAHQSQYF. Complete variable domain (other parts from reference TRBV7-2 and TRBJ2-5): GAGVSQSPSNKVTEKGKDVELRCDPISGHTALYWYRQSLGQGLEFLIYFQGNSAPDKSGLPSDRFSAERTGGSVSTLTIQRTQQEDSAVYLCASSAPGLAGAHQSQYFGPGTRLLVL.

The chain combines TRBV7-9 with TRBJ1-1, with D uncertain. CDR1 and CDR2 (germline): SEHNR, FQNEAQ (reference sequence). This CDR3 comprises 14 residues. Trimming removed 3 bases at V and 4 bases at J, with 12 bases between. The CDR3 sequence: CASSLNSSRTEAFF. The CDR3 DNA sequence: TGTGCCAGCAGCTTGAACAGTTCCCGCACTGAAGCTTTCTTT.

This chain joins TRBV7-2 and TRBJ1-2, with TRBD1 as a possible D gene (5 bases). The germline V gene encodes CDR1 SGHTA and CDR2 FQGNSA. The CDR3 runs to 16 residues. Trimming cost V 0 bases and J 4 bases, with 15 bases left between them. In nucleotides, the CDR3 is TGTGCCAGCAGCTTAGCGCCGGGCAGGGTAGGCTATGGCTACACCTTC. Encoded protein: CASSLAPGRVGYGYTF.

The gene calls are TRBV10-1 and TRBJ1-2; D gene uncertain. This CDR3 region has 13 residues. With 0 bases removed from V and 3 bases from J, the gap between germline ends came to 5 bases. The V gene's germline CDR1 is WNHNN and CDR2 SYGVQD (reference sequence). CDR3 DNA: TGCGCCAGCAGTGAGTCCGAGGACTATGGCTACACCTTC. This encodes CASSESEDYGYTF.

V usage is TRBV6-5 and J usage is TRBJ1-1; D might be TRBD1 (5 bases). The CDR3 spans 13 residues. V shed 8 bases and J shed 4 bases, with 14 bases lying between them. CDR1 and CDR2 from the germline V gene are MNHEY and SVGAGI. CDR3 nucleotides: TGTGCCAGCTATCAAACAGGAATCACTGAAGCTTTCTTT. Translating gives CASYQTGITEAFF.

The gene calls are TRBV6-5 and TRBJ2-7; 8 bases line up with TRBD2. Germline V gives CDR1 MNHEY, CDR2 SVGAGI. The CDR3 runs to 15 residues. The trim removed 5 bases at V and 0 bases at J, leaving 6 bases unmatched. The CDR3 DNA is TGTGCCAGCAGTCCCGGGACTAGGGGCTCCTACGAGCAGTACTTC. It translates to CASSPGTRGSYEQYF.

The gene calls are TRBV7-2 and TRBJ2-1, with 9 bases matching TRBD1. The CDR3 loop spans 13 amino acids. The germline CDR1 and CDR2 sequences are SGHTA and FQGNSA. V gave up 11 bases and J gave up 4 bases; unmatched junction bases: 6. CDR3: CACRTGVYNEQFF. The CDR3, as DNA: TGTGCCTGCCGGACAGGGGTATACAATGAGCAGTTCTTC.

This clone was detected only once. As DNA, the CDR3 is TGTGCCAGCACCCGGACAGATTCGGTCTACAATGAGCAGTTCTTC. Its translation is CASTRTDSVYNEQFF. The genes are TRBV6-5 and TRBJ2-1; maybe TRBD1 (6 bases). CDR1 is MNHEY, CDR2 SVGAGI, per germline. This CDR3 has 15 residues. With 7 bases removed from V and 3 bases from J, the gap between germline ends came to 16 bases.

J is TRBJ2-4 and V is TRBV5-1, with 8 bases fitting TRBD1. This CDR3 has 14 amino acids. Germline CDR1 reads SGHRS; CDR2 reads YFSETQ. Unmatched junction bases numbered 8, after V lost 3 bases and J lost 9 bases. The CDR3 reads CASSSGQGGGIQYF. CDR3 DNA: TGCGCCAGCAGCTCCGGACAGGGAGGTGGCATTCAGTACTTC.

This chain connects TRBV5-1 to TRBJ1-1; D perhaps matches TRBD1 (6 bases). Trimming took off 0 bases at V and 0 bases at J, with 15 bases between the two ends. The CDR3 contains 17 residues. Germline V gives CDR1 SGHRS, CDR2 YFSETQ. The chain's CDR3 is CASSLGTGSEMNTEAFF. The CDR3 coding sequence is TGCGCCAGCAGCTTGGGAACAGGGAGTGAGATGAACACTGAAGCTTTCTTT.